One sample yielded the 21 T cell receptor beta chains listed below, sequenced in a study of patients and donors after allogeneic stem cell transplantation. TCRdb passed the RT-PCR reads through MiXCR, listing each CDR3 protein once. The data show about a million distinct CDR3 sequences, about a sixth seen once. The sample was blood, either unsorted or a sorted T cell fraction (not recorded which). These receptors came from a human donor who was either an allogeneic HSCT recipient or a stem cell or donor lymphocyte infusion donor (not recorded which). It is not recorded whose cells these are; they may come from a transplant donor.

The sample holds one count of this clonotype. V and J are TRBV4-2 and TRBJ2-1, with D maybe TRBD2 (6 bases). Trimming shortened V by 4 bases and J by 8 bases, and 12 bases separated the two germline ends. The CDR3 extends over 13 amino acids. Germline CDR1 is LGHNA and CDR2 is YNFKEQ. The CDR3 sequence is CASSPRPSDEQFF. DNA of the CDR3: TGTGCCAGCAGCCCACGCCCTAGCGATGAGCAGTTCTTC.

This chain links TRBV10-3 with TRBJ1-1; 8 nucleotides agree with TRBD1. There are 14 residues in the CDR3. Germline CDR1 ENHRY, CDR2 SYGVKD. J was trimmed by 7 bases and V by 6 bases; bases with no gene match: 10. The CDR3 DNA sequence: TGTGCCATCAGCGTGGACAGGGTCGCCCTTGAAGCTTTCTTT. Translated, it gives CAISVDRVALEAFF.

The V and J genes are TRBV7-9 and TRBJ2-3; 11 bases match TRBD2. This CDR3 is 17 amino acids long. Germline trimming cut 5 bases from V and 5 bases from J; bases unmatched to any gene: 12. CDR1 is SEHNR, CDR2 FQNEAQ, per germline (reference sequence). CDR3 amino acids: CASSPTLTSGAQDTQYF. The DNA of the CDR3 is TGTGCCAGCAGCCCAACTTTGACTAGCGGGGCCCAAGATACGCAGTATTTT.

This rearrangement joins TRBV15 to TRBJ2-3; D remains unclear. Trimming shortened V by 0 bases and J by 4 bases, and 11 bases separated the two germline ends. CDR3 length: 15 amino acids. Per germline, CDR1 LNHNV and CDR2 YYDKDF (reference sequence). The CDR3 region has the DNA TGTGCCACCAGCAGAGATCAGGCCCTCGCAGATACGCAGTATTTT. It translates to CATSRDQALADTQYF.

This clonotype was seen more than once but under ten times. This rearrangement joins TRBV4-3 to TRBJ1-1; 8 positions agree with TRBD1. The CDR3 contains 18 residues. Germline CDR1 LGHNA, CDR2 YSLEER. J lost 4 bases, V lost 3 bases, and 16 bases had no gene match. CDR3 in DNA: TGCGCCAGCAGCCACGAGTTCACAGGGGGTCTAACAACCACTGAAGCTTTCTTT. Residues: CASSHEFTGGLTTTEAFF.

V is TRBV6-2 or TRBV6-3 and J is TRBJ2-6; D possibly matches TRBD1 or TRBD2 (5 bases each). The CDR3 totals 15 residues. The V gene's germline CDR1 is MNHEY and CDR2 SVGEGT. V was trimmed by 5 bases and J by 3 bases, leaving 11 bases between them. Here the CDR3 reads CASSPRGGGANVLTF. CDR3 in DNA: TGTGCCAGCAGTCCCCGGGGCGGTGGGGCCAACGTCCTGACTTTC.

The chain uses TRBV29-1 and TRBJ2-3; perhaps TRBD2 as D (6 bases). The germline V and J ends were trimmed by 4 bases and 6 bases, with 14 bases remaining between them. This CDR3 spans 13 amino acids. Germline V gene sequence: CDR1 SQVTM, CDR2 ANQGSEA. CDR3 nucleotide sequence: TGCAGCGTTGCCAGCGGGCCCAGGGATACGCAGTATTTT. Protein sequence: CSVASGPRDTQYF.

The gene calls are TRBV12-3 or TRBV12-4 and TRBJ2-1; tentatively, D is TRBD1 (6 bases). The V and J ends lost 6 bases and 6 bases respectively, with 18 bases between them. The CDR3 runs to 15 residues. CDR3 sequence reads: CASRYTGFFSNEQFF. CDR3 nucleotide sequence: TGTGCCAGCAGATATACAGGGTTTTTTTCCAATGAGCAGTTCTTC.

The chain is built from TRBV3-1 and TRBJ1-1; D gene ambiguous. From germline, CDR1 is LGHDT and CDR2 YNNKEL (reference sequence). The CDR3 covers 16 residues. Trimming stripped 1 base from V and 1 base from J, with 13 bases between. The CDR3 loop is CASSQVSDGKNTEAFF. CDR3 in DNA: TGTGCCAGCAGCCAAGTTTCGGATGGTAAGAACACTGAAGCTTTCTTT.

The table lists this clonotype with a few counts. The chain links TRBV5-1 to TRBJ2-3; D ambiguous. The CDR3 consists of 13 residues. CDR1 is SGHRS, CDR2 YFSETQ, per germline. Trimming shortened V by 6 bases and J by 2 bases, and 10 bases separated the two germline ends. This CDR3 reads CASTQEITDTQYF. CDR3 in DNA: TGCGCCAGCACGCAGGAGATCACAGATACGCAGTATTTT.

CDR3 loop: CASSLKLSSTYEQYF. DNA for the CDR3: TGTGCCAGCAGCTTAAAACTCTCCTCCACCTACGAGCAGTACTTC. V and J are TRBV7-6 and TRBJ2-7; D gene uncertain. CDR1 is SGHVS and CDR2 is FNYEAQ in the germline V gene. V gave up 2 bases and J gave up 2 bases, with 13 bases separating them. This CDR3 is 15 amino acids long.

This clonotype has only a few counts. The V and J genes are TRBV27 and TRBJ2-3; D is ambiguous. Germline CDR1 MNHEY, CDR2 SMNVEV (reference sequence). The CDR3 contains 13 residues. Between the trimmed V and J ends, which lost 6 bases and 4 bases, there was a span of 11 bases. The CDR3 is CASSFVLADTQYF. CDR3 DNA sequence: TGTGCCAGCAGCTTCGTTCTAGCAGATACGCAGTATTTT.

In its sample, this clonotype was seen a few times. In nucleotides, the CDR3 is TGCGCCAGCAGCCAAGAAACGGGGGGCCCCGGAGATACGCAGTATTTT. This encodes CASSQETGGPGDTQYF. The rearrangement uses TRBV4-1 and TRBJ2-3; TRBD2 might be the D (7 bases). V was pared by 0 bases and J by 5 bases, with 15 bases between. CDR1 is MGHRA and CDR2 is YSYEKL in the germline V gene. The CDR3 totals 16 residues.

This clonotype was seen more than once but under ten times. The rearrangement uses TRBV7-9 and TRBJ2-7; D gene ambiguous. Trimming shortened V by 1 base and J by 5 bases, and 9 bases separated the two germline ends. Germline lookup yields CDR1 SEHNR and CDR2 FQNEAQ (reference sequence). The CDR3 is 13 residues long. CDR3 region: CASSLDREDEQYF. The CDR3 DNA is TGTGCCAGCAGCTTAGATAGGGAAGACGAGCAGTACTTC.

The chain recombines TRBV29-1 with TRBJ2-1; TRBD1 might be the D (7 bases). Trimming left V 2 bases short and J 2 bases short, with 13 bases between. The CDR3 contains 15 residues. Per germline, CDR1 SQVTM and CDR2 ANQGSEA. Here the CDR3 DNA reads TGCAGCGTTGAACAGGCAGGGGGGACCTACAATGAGCAGTTCTTC. This sequence encodes CSVEQAGGTYNEQFF.

The CDR3 DNA reads TGTGCCGGCGGACAGTCCTACAATGAGCAGTTCTTC. Translating gives CAGGQSYNEQFF. This rearrangement joins TRBV10-3 to TRBJ2-1; TRBD1 might be the D (6 bases). The CDR3 contains 12 residues. The ends were cut back, 11 bases at V and 1 base at J, with 9 bases in the middle. Germline V CDR1 and CDR2: ENHRY, SYGVKD.

This clonotype showed up just a few times. The rearrangement joins TRBV7-2 to TRBJ2-3; D is perhaps TRBD1 or TRBD2 (5 bases each). V was clipped by 3 bases and J by 2 bases, with 12 bases between them. Germline V gives CDR1 SGHTA, CDR2 FQGNSA. The CDR3 runs to 15 residues. Here the CDR3 DNA reads TGTGCCAGCAGCTTCGGGGCAGTTTTCACAGATACGCAGTATTTT. It specifies CASSFGAVFTDTQYF.

This clonotype was picked up a small number of times. The chain links TRBV12-3 or TRBV12-4 to TRBJ2-5; 7 bases map to TRBD1. The CDR3 contains 15 residues. V was pared by 5 bases and J by 5 bases, with 11 bases of the junction left unmatched. The CDR3 loop reads CASSPPTGQDETQYF. The CDR3, as DNA: TGTGCCAGCAGTCCCCCGACAGGGCAGGACGAGACCCAGTACTTC.

In this sample, this clonotype turned up many times. This chain joins TRBV12-3 or TRBV12-4 and TRBJ1-1; D remains ambiguous. The CDR3 totals 13 residues. Trimming shortened V by 1 base and J by 10 bases, and 13 bases separated the two germline ends. The CDR3 DNA follows: TGTGCCAGCAGTTTAGAGTTCCGAGTGTCAGCTTTCTTT. Its protein product is CASSLEFRVSAFF.

J is TRBJ2-3 and V is TRBV30; no definite D call. Per germline, CDR1 GTSNPN and CDR2 SVGIG (reference sequence). The CDR3 contains 12 residues. V was pared by 0 bases and J by 6 bases, with 7 bases between. The CDR3 DNA reads TGTGCCTGGAGTGTAAAAGGGGATACGCAGTATTTT. It specifies CAWSVKGDTQYF.

There are a few counts of this clonotype. The chain combines TRBV7-9 with TRBJ1-5, with no clear D. The CDR3 runs to 12 residues. V lost 8 bases, J lost 2 bases, and 7 bases lay in between. The germline CDR1 and CDR2 sequences are SEHNR and FQNEAQ (reference sequence). The CDR3 nucleotides read TGTGCCAGCGCTAGAGGCAATCAGCCCCAGCATTTT. This encodes CASARGNQPQHF.